This T cell receptor beta chain was sequenced in a study of blood T cells in healthy people across ages. Through a sample-barcoded 5' primer and a J-beta primer mix, a second PCR was run for about 7 to 12 cycles. TCRdb analysed the 5' RACE reads with MiXCR anew, one entry per CDR3 protein. The data hold 800,000 to 950,000 distinct CDR3 sequences, with 25% to 30% observed a single time. This clonotype was counted between two and nine times. Germline CDR1 reads MDHEN; CDR2 reads SYDVKM. This CDR3 spans 15 amino acids. V was trimmed by 4 bases and J by 7 bases, leaving 14 bases between them. The people who gave samples were healthy Caucasians from Russia, aged roughly 6 to 90. The data were also submitted as part of a second study, on T cells of mothers and their children. That paper adds: RNA extracted was entirely used for cDNA synthesis, about 1.6 ug per 15 ul. In unrelated and related pairs, TCR recombination output is shaped in a similar way by thymic selection.

The sequence came from a woman between 35 and 50 years old in good health. Sequences were obtained from blood. The chain uses TRBV28 and TRBJ1-6; the D gene is possibly TRBD1 (6 bases). The CDR3 DNA reads as TGTGCCAGCAGTTCTCAGCGGGGGCGGAATTCACCCCTCCACTTT. Translating it yields CASSSQRGRNSPLHF.